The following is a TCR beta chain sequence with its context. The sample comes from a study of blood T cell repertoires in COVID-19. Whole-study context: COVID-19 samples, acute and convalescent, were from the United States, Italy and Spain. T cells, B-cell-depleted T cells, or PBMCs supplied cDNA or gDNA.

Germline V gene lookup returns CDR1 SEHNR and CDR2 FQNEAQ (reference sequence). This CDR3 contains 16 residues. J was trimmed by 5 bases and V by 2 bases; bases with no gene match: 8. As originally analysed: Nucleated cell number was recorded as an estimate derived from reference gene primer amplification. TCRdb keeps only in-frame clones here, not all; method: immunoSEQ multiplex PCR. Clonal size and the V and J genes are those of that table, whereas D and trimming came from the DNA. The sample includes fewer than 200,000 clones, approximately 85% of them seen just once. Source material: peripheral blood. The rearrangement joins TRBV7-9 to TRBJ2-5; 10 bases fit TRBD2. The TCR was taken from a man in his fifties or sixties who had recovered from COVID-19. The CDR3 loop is CASSLFSGGYAETQYF. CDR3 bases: TGTGCCAGCAGCTTATTTAGCGGGGGGTATGCGGAGACCCAGTACTTC.